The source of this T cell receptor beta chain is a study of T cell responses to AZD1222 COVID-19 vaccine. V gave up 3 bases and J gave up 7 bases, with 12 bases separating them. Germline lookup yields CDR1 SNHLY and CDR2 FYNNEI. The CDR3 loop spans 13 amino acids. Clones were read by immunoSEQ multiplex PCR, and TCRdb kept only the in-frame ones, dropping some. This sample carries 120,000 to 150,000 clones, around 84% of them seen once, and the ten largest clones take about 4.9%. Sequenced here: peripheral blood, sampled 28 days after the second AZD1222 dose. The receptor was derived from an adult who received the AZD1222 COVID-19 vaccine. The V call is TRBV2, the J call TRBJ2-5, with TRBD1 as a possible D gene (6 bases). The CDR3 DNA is TGTGCCAGCAGTGAGGGTCAAGGGGGGACCCAGTACTTC. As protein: CASSEGQGGTQYF.